This T cell receptor beta chain was recovered during a study of T cells in localized non-small cell lung cancer (dated by TCRdb to 2020 to 2021). For context, the study as a whole: The study examined T cell repertoires in roughly 240 patients with early-stage NSCLC and compared tumors with uninvolved tumor-adjacent lungs. The cohort comprised roughly 220 treatment-naïve NSCLC patients with resected, localized lung tumors. NSCLC patients had a mean age of approximately 66 years, and 129 were male and 107 female. Study-level results and caveats: Because multi-region tumor sequencing was not done, intratumor heterogeneity could not be ruled out. Uninvolved tumor-adjacent lung showed the highest T cell clonality, higher than tumor, which suggests more focused antigenic responses in the adjacent lung. A median of 57 of the top 100 tumor clones were detected in paired uninvolved adjacent lung, and approximately 28 of these tumor clones were also found among the top 100 clones of the paired uninvolved adjacent lung. Higher T cell density in blood was associated with longer overall survival, whereas higher clonality in adjacent lung was associated with shorter survival. Because the study design was exploratory, TCR variables were selected using unadjusted p-values without false-discovery rate correction.

The immunoSEQ Assay was used to sequence TCR beta CDR3 regions from DNA. The study's processing was this. T cell density was computed as TCR beta template counts normalized to usable DNA estimated by amplifying housekeeping genes. Richness was estimated using the preseqR package, with extrapolation to 400,000 templates for PBMC samples and to 120,000 templates for tissue samples. Clonality was defined by subtracting Pielou's evenness from one. Differential abundance testing on productive amino-acid clonotypes, with a minimum total count of 5 and an alpha of 0.1, was used to identify tissue-enriched TCRs. The Jaccard Index and the Morisita Overlap Index were used to measure repertoire overlap between compartments. TCR beta CDR3s were clustered by GLIPH together with public tetramer-defined viral CDR3s, and at least three viral sequences plus V-gene enrichment were required for viral motifs. TCRdb's version of the immuneACCESS table is confined to in-frame rearrangements and falls short of the full clone set. An unresolved V gene accounts for under half of the shortfall where checked; the remainder is of unknown origin. V and J calls and clone size are those listed in that table; D and trimming were worked out from the DNA. Recorded for this sample are tens of thousands of clones; approximately 81% of them occurred a single time. 17% of the sample goes to the ten largest clones.

At diagnosis, peripheral blood, uninvolved tumor-adjacent lung and tumor were collected and stored as a combination of fresh-frozen and FFPE material. For TCR repertoire profiling, the blood samples were analyzed as peripheral blood mononuclear cells. This clone was observed a few times. This clone's antigen is unknown. Per-base qualities were not stored, and no clone one base away is much larger. The source is a man aged 35-75 years with stage III lung adenocarcinoma. The starting material was peripheral blood mononuclear cells, obtained before any cancer treatment.

The CDR3: CASSRTLAGGFPSSYNEQFF. The nucleotides read TGTGCCAGCAGCCGAACCTTAGCGGGGGGCTTCCCCAGCTCCTACAATGAGCAGTTCTTC. The chain uses TRBV14 and TRBJ2-1; the junction holds 10 bases that match TRBD2. According to the germline V gene, CDR1 reads SGHDN and CDR2 reads FVKESK. The CDR3 goes from the cysteine to the phenylalanine over 20 residues. This entry keeps only the CDR3 DNA: 60 bases, framed from base 1. V loses 4 bases at its end and J loses 0 bases; junction bases beyond the gene matches: 15.